The 24 T cell receptor beta chains listed next were all sequenced from one sample in a study of CD8+CD57+ T cells in acquired aplastic anemia listed by TCRdb under 2018. Data came from an Illumina HiSeq 2000. TCR beta VDJ combination and CDR3 sequence profiling used genomic DNA as the template. TCRdb passed the public sequencing reads through fastp at Q25 and MiXCR, retaining productive beta sequences. One record per CDR3 amino acid sequence lists the most common genes and DNA. A total of 100,000 to 150,000 distinct CDR3 sequences appear in this sample, about 48% of them only once. The ten largest clonotypes hold roughly 2.7% of the sample. Sequenced input: sorted CD4+, CD8+, or CD8+CD57+ T cells (not recorded which) from PBMCs. These receptors were collected from a human donor in good health, serving as a control.

Written as DNA, the CDR3 is TGTGCCAGCACCGATCCGGGTCAAAGGGGCTACACCTTC. Encoded protein: CASTDPGQRGYTF. The V call is TRBV25-1, the J call TRBJ1-2, with D unclear. This CDR3 is 13 amino acids long. CDR1 is MGHDK and CDR2 is SYGVNS in the germline V gene. V lost 7 bases to trimming and J lost 8 bases, with 17 bases between them.

Ten or more counts support this clonotype. The rearrangement links TRBV11-2 to TRBJ1-3; the D gene is possibly TRBD1 (6 bases). Germline V gives CDR1 SGHAT, CDR2 FQNNGV. There are 17 residues in the CDR3. Deletions cut 1 base from V and 0 bases from J, with 13 bases between. The CDR3: CASSLVGTTYSGNTIYF. CDR3 bases: TGTGCCAGCAGCTTAGTGGGGACAACCTACTCTGGAAACACCATATATTTT.

In the case of this clonotype: Since a much larger clone is just one base distant, this may be a read error. The chain uses TRBV18 and TRBJ1-2; D gene uncertain. Germline CDR1 reads KGHSH; CDR2 reads LQKENI. The CDR3 extends over 13 amino acids. The CDR3 nucleotides read TGTGCCAGCTCACCAAGGCAGCTCTATGGCTACATCTTC. Amino acid sequence: CASSPRQLYGYIF.

This sequence joins TRBV15 and TRBJ1-1, with unresolved D. In germline, CDR1 is LNHNV, CDR2 YYDKDF (reference sequence). This CDR3 is 13 amino acids long. V was trimmed by 4 bases and J by 3 bases, leaving 9 bases between them. The CDR3 here is CATSMVSDTEAFF. The CDR3 DNA follows: TGTGCCACCAGCATGGTAAGCGACACTGAAGCTTTCTTT.

The rearrangement links TRBV7-9 to TRBJ2-7; D call uncertain. Per germline, CDR1 SEHNR and CDR2 FQNEAQ (reference sequence). The CDR3 is made up of 12 amino acids. V was shortened by 0 bases and J by 7 bases, with 7 bases between the two germline ends. CDR3 residues: CASSLATGEQYF. CDR3 in DNA: TGTGCCAGCAGCTTAGCGACTGGGGAGCAGTACTTC.

This clonotype was detected many times. This chain joins TRBV3-1 and TRBJ2-7; no clear D gene. From germline, CDR1 is LGHDT and CDR2 YNNKEL (reference sequence). CDR3 length: 12 amino acids. Trimming left V 4 bases short and J 6 bases short, with 10 bases between. This CDR3 is CASSPGLFEQYF. The CDR3 region has the DNA TGTGCCAGCAGCCCAGGTCTTTTCGAGCAGTACTTC.

The chain recombines TRBV7-8 with TRBJ1-6; D not resolved. V was cut by 0 bases and J by 2 bases, with 11 bases left in between. CDR1 and CDR2 from the germline V gene are SGHVS and FQNEAQ. This CDR3 has 17 residues. CDR3 nucleotide sequence: TGTGCCAGCAGCTTAGCGGTTACAGCTGCCTATAATTCACCCCTCCACTTT. Its protein product is CASSLAVTAAYNSPLHF.

V gene TRBV6-1 combines with J gene TRBJ1-2, with 10 bases that match TRBD1. The germline gives CDR1 MNHNS, CDR2 SASEGT. The CDR3 spans 15 residues. V gave up 8 bases and J gave up 4 bases; unmatched junction bases: 10. CDR3 sequence (DNA): TGTGCCAGCCGCTCGACAGGGGGCGATGGCTATGGCTACACCTTC. Its translation is CASRSTGGDGYGYTF.

The V gene is TRBV19, the J gene TRBJ1-6; D unresolved. Germline lookup yields CDR1 LNHDA and CDR2 SQIVND (reference sequence). The CDR3 is 13 residues long. V was cut by 3 bases and J by 10 bases, with 10 bases left in between. The CDR3 region has the DNA TGTGCCAGTAGTATTGGCGGCGACTCACCCCTCCACTTT. Protein product: CASSIGGDSPLHF.

This clonotype was recorded many times. V is TRBV4-2 and J is TRBJ1-2, with 9 bases matching TRBD1. Looked up from germline, CDR1 is LGHNA and CDR2 is YNFKEQ. J gave up 4 bases and V 5 bases, and 5 bases lay outside the gene matches. The CDR3 runs 14 residues. The CDR3 loop is CASSSQGAIYGYTF. CDR3 sequence (DNA): TGTGCCAGCAGCTCACAGGGGGCGATCTATGGCTACACCTTC.

The V call is TRBV29-1, the J call TRBJ2-3; D gene uncertain. Germline V gene sequence: CDR1 SQVTM, CDR2 ANQGSEA. The V and J ends lost 4 bases and 0 bases respectively, with 5 bases between them. CDR3 length: 12 residues. CDR3 in DNA: TGCAGCGTTGTGGTCAGCACAGATACGCAGTATTTT. Its translation is CSVVVSTDTQYF.

This clonotype showed up many times. J is TRBJ1-2 and V is TRBV4-3; D ambiguous. The CDR3 has 13 residues. V was cut by 4 bases and J by 4 bases, with 10 bases left in between. Germline V gives CDR1 LGHNA, CDR2 YSLEER. CDR3 DNA: TGCGCCAGCAGCCGGGGTTTAGGCTATGGCTACACCTTC. Translation: CASSRGLGYGYTF.

This clonotype was seen only once. The J gene is TRBJ1-1, the V gene TRBV19, with a tentative D call TRBD1 (6 bases). In germline, CDR1 is LNHDA, CDR2 SQIVND (reference sequence). The CDR3 consists of 13 residues. V was cut by 7 bases and J by 3 bases, with 12 bases left in between. The CDR3 region is CASKGGTYTEAFF. CDR3 nucleotide sequence: TGTGCCAGTAAGGGGGGAACGTACACTGAAGCTTTCTTT.

V and J are TRBV24-1 and TRBJ2-5; D gene unclear. This CDR3 is built from 11 residues. V lost 4 bases to trimming and J lost 5 bases, with 4 bases between them. The germline gives CDR1 KGHDR, CDR2 SFDVKD. CDR3 in amino acids: CATSDRETQYF. The CDR3, as DNA: TGTGCCACCAGTGACAGGGAGACCCAGTACTTC.

This chain connects TRBV20-1 to TRBJ2-3; 11 nucleotides line up with TRBD2. CDR1 is DFQATT and CDR2 is SNEGSKA in the germline V gene (reference sequence). V trimming: 3 bases; J trimming: 2 bases; junction bases outside the gene matches: 7. The CDR3 totals 16 residues. CDR3 sequence: CSASFMTSGVTDTQYF. The CDR3 DNA is TGCAGTGCTAGTTTCATGACTAGCGGGGTCACAGATACGCAGTATTTT.

A note on this clonotype: Its ends do not fully match the called genes, so a read error is possible. The chain recombines TRBV19 with TRBJ1-5, with 10 nucleotides matching TRBD1. The CDR3 totals 14 residues. Looked up from germline, CDR1 is LNHDA and CDR2 is SQIVND (reference sequence). CDR3 amino acids: CAGSWGQGRQPQHF. The CDR3 DNA sequence: TGTGCCGGTAGCTGGGGACAGGGGAGGCAGCCCCAGCATTTT.

Many counts were recorded for this clonotype. This sequence joins TRBV12-3 or TRBV12-4 and TRBJ2-3, with D perhaps matching TRBD1 or TRBD2 (6 bases each). V lost 6 bases and J 1 base, leaving 17 bases between the germline ends. The CDR3 spans 16 residues. The CDR3 sequence is CASSGGQLRGTDTQYF. The CDR3 nucleotides read TGTGCCAGCAGCGGGGGCCAGTTAAGGGGCACAGATACGCAGTATTTT.

With regard to this clonotype: The CDR3 does not end in the conserved phenylalanine or tryptophan, so this is likely a read error. The V call is TRBV7-2, the J call TRBJ1-6; 7 bases match TRBD1. There are 15 residues in the CDR3. Germline trimming cut 1 base from V and 10 bases from J; bases unmatched to any gene: 7. Germline CDR1 reads SGHTA; CDR2 reads FQGNSA. The CDR3 region has the DNA TGTGCCAGCAGCTTAGGACAGGGTGGAAACTCACCCCTCCACTCT. It yields the protein CASSLGQGGNSPLHS.

This chain links TRBV25-1 with TRBJ1-2; tentative D call: TRBD1 (6 bases). Trimming cost V 1 base and J 6 bases, with 9 bases left between them. This CDR3 has 13 amino acids. CDR1 is MGHDK and CDR2 is SYGVNS in the germline V gene. The CDR3 DNA reads TGTGCCAGCAGTGAATTACAGGGCAATGGCTACACCTTC. Its protein product is CASSELQGNGYTF.

J is TRBJ1-6 and V is TRBV2, with D unclear. Trimming shortened V by 8 bases and J by 7 bases, and 18 bases separated the two germline ends. Per the germline V gene, CDR1 is SNHLY and CDR2 is FYNNEI. The CDR3 length is 15 residues. In nucleotides, the CDR3 is TGTGCCAGCTTAGTAGGGCAACGGGAAAATTCACCCCTCCACTTT. This translates into CASLVGQRENSPLHF. Complete variable domain (other parts from reference TRBV2 and TRBJ1-6): EPEVTQTPSHQVTQMGQEVILRCVPISNHLYFYWYRQILGQKVEFLVSFYNNEISEKSEIFDDQFSVERPDGSNFTLKIRSTKLEDSAMYFCASLVGQRENSPLHFGNGTRLTVT.

This chain joins TRBV4-1 and TRBJ1-5; D gene uncertain. Trimming pared 1 base from V and 4 bases from J, leaving 8 bases between. The germline V gene encodes CDR1 MGHRA and CDR2 YSYEKL. The length of the CDR3 is 14 residues. The CDR3 protein is CASSQVGQNQPQHF. The CDR3 nucleotides read TGCGCCAGCAGCCAAGTTGGGCAGAATCAGCCCCAGCATTTT.

The chain combines TRBV15 with TRBJ2-7; 7 bases line up with TRBD1. The CDR3 covers 15 residues. V shed 0 bases, J shed 2 bases, and the junction held 4 bases outside the gene matches. Germline lookup yields CDR1 LNHNV and CDR2 YYDKDF (reference sequence). CDR3 loop: CATSRDGQVTYEQYF. The CDR3 coding sequence is TGTGCCACCAGCAGAGACGGACAGGTGACCTACGAGCAGTACTTC.

This clonotype was detected ten times or more. The chain has TRBV7-9 and TRBJ1-4, with D uncertain. CDR1 and CDR2 (germline): SEHNR, FQNEAQ (reference sequence). This CDR3 contains 16 residues. V lost 1 base and J 3 bases, leaving 12 bases between the germline ends. The CDR3 DNA sequence: TGTGCCAGCAGCTTAGGTCTCGGAGATTCTAATGAAAAACTGTTTTTT. It yields the protein CASSLGLGDSNEKLFF.

This clonotype was observed at least ten times. The chain links TRBV3-1 to TRBJ2-3; D gene uncertain. From germline, CDR1 is LGHDT and CDR2 YNNKEL (reference sequence). This CDR3 has 15 amino acids. The V end lost 1 base, the J end lost 0 bases, and 8 bases lay between the germline ends. The CDR3 loop is CASSQGAGSTDTQYF. The CDR3 nucleotides read TGTGCCAGCAGCCAAGGTGCCGGCAGCACAGATACGCAGTATTTT.